A single TCR beta chain is shown here with its context. The source of the sample is a study of radiation and T cells in renal cell carcinoma. V lost 5 bases and J lost 4, with 14 bases in between. The CDR3 contains 14 residues. Germline V gives CDR1 SEHNR, CDR2 FQNEAQ (reference sequence). The repertoire was sequenced with immunoSEQ multiplex PCR; TCRdb's copy has only in-frame clones and lacks some. The sample shows roughly 64,000 clones, 60% to 85% of them seen only once. Time point of the sample: blood 4 weeks post-SBRT, at nephrectomy. Treatment given: 15 Gy SBRT to primary tumor, nephrectomy 4 weeks later.

This chain uses TRBV7-9 with TRBJ1-2; weak D call: TRBD1 (5 bases). This receptor was identified in a man aged 60 to 75 with renal cell carcinoma. The sample consisted of blood, taken from a patient whose treatment included radiotherapy and nephrectomy. CDR3 bases: TGTGCCAGCAGCCCCTACAGCGGGGGCTATGGCTACACCTTC. As protein: CASSPYSGGYGYTF. Supplemented by reference TRBV7-9 and TRBJ1-2, the full variable domain reads DTGVSQNPRHKITKRGQNVTFRCDPISEHNRLYWYRQTLGQGPEFLTYFQNEAQLEKSRLLSDRFSAERPKGSFSTLEIQRTEQGDSAMYLCASSPYSGGYGYTFGSGTRLTVV.